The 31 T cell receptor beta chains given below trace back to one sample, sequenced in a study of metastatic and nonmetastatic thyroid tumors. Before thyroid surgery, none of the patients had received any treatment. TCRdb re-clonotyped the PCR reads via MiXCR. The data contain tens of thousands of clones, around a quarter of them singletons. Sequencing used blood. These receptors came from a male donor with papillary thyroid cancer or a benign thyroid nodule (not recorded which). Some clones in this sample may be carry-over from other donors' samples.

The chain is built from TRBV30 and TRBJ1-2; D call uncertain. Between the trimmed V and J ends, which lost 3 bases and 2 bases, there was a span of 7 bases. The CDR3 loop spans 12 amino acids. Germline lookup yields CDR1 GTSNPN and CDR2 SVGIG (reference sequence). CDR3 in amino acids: CAWRWGNYGYTF. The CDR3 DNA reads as TGTGCCTGGAGGTGGGGAAACTATGGCTACACCTTC.

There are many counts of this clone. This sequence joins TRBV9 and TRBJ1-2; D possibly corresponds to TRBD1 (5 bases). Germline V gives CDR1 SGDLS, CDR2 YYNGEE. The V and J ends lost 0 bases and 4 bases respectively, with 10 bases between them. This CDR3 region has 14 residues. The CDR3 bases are TGTGCCAGCAGCGTAGGGGGCAGCCTCTATGGCTACACCTTC. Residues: CASSVGGSLYGYTF.

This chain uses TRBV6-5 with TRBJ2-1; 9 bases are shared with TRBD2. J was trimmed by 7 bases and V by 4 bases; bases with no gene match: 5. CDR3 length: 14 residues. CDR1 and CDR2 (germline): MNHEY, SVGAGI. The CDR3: CASSLAGVKNEQFF. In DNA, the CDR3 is TGTGCCAGCAGTTTAGCGGGAGTTAAAAATGAGCAGTTCTTC.

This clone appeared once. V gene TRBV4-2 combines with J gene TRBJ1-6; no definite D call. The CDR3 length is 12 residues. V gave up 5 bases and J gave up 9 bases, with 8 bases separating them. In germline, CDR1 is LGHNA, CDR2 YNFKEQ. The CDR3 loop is CASSEGSSPLHF. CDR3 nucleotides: TGTGCCAGCAGCGAAGGAAGTTCACCCCTCCACTTT.

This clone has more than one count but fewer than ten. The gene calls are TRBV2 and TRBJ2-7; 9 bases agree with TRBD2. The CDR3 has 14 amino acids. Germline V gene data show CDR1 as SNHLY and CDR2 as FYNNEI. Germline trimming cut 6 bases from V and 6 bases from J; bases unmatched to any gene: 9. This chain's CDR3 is CASRATSGGFEQYF. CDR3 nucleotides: TGTGCCAGCAGGGCGACTAGCGGAGGGTTCGAGCAGTACTTC.

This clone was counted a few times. For the CDR3, the DNA is TGTGCCAGCAGTCGTCTAGGGGGCTACACCTTC. This gives the protein CASSRLGGYTF. This chain connects TRBV12-3 or TRBV12-4 to TRBJ1-2; unclear D gene. V was pared by 5 bases and J by 8 bases, with 9 bases between. CDR3 size: 11 residues.

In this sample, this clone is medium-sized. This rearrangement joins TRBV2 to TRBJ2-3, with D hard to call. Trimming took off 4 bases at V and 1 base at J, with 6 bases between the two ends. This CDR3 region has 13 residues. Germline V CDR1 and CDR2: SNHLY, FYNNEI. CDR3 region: CASSGAGTDTQYF. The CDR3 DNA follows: TGTGCCAGCAGTGGGGCGGGCACAGATACGCAGTATTTT.

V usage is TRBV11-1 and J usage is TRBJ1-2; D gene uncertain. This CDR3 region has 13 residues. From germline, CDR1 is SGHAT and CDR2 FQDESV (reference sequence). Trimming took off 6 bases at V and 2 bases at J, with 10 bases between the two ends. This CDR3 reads CASSSIRNYGYTF. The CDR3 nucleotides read TGTGCCAGCAGTTCAATACGGAACTATGGCTACACCTTC.

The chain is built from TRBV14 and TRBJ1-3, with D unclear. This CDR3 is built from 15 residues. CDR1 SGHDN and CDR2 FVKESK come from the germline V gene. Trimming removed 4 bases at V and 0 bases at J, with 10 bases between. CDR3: CASSLLSNSGNTIYF. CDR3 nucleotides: TGTGCCAGCAGCCTCCTCTCGAACTCTGGAAACACCATATATTTT. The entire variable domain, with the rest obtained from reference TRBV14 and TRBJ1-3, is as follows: EAGVTQFPSHSVIEKGQTVTLRCDPISGHDNLYWYRRVMGKEIKFLLHFVKESKQDESGMPNNRFLAERTGGTYSTLKVQPAELEDSGVYFCASSLLSNSGNTIYFGEGSWLTVV.

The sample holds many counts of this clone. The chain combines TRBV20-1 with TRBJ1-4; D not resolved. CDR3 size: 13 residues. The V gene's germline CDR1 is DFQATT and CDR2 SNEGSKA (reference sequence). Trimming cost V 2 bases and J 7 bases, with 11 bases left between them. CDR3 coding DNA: TGCAGTGCTAGAACCGAAACGGGTGAAAAACTGTTTTTT. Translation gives CSARTETGEKLFF.

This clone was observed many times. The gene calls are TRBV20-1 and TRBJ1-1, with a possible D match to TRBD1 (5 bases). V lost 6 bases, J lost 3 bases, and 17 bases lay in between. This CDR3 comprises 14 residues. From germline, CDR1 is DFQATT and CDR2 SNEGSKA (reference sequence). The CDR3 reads CSAPYQGRDTEAFF. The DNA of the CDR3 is TGCAGTGCCCCATACCAGGGAAGGGACACTGAAGCTTTCTTT.

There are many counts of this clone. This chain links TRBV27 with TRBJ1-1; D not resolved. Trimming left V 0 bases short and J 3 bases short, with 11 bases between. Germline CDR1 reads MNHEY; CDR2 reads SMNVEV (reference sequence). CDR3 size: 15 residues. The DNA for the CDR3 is TGTGCCAGCAGTTTATCGCGCATTGGAGACACTGAAGCTTTCTTT. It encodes CASSLSRIGDTEAFF.

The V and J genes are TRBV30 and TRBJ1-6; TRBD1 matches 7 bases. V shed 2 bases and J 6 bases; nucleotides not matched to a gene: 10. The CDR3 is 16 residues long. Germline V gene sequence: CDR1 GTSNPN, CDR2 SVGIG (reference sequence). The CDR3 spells CAWSMPLGQTNSPLHF. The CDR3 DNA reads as TGTGCCTGGAGTATGCCATTGGGACAGACTAATTCACCCCTCCACTTT. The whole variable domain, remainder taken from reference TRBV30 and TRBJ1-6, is SQTIHQWPATLVQPVGSPLSLECTVEGTSNPNLYWYRQAAGRGLQLLFYSVGIGQISSEVPQNLSASRPQDRQFILSSKKLLLSDSGFYLCAWSMPLGQTNSPLHFGNGTRLTVT.

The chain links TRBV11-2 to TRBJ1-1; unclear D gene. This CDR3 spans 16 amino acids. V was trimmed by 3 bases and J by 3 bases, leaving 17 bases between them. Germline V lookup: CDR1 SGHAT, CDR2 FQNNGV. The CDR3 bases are TGTGCCAGCAGCTTCCTCGGTAGGTGGCGTGACACTGAAGCTTTCTTT. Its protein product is CASSFLGRWRDTEAFF. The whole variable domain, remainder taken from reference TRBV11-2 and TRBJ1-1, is EAGVAQSPRYKIIEKRQSVAFWCNPISGHATLYWYQQILGQGPKLLIQFQNNGVVDDSQLPKDRFSAERLKGVDSTLKIQPAKLEDSAVYLCASSFLGRWRDTEAFFGQGTRLTVV.

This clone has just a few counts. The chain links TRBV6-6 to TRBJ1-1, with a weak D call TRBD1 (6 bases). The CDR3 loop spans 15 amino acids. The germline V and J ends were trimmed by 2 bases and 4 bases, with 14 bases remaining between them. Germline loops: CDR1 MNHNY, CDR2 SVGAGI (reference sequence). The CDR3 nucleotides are TGTGCCAGCAGTTACAGTCAGGGGACGACCACTGAAGCTTTCTTT. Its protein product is CASSYSQGTTTEAFF.

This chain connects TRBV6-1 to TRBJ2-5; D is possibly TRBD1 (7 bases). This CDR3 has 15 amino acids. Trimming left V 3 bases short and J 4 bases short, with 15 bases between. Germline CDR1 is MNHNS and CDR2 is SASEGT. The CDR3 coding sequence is TGTGCCAGCAGTGAGCGGCAGGGGGGCGGAGAGACCCAGTACTTC. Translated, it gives CASSERQGGGETQYF.

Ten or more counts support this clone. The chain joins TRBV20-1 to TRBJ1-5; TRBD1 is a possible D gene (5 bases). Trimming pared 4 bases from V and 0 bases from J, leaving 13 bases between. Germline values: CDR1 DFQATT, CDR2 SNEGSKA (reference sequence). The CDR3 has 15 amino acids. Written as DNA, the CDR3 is TGCAGTGCTATCTTGGGGGGTTCTAGCAATCAGCCCCAGCATTTT. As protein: CSAILGGSSNQPQHF.

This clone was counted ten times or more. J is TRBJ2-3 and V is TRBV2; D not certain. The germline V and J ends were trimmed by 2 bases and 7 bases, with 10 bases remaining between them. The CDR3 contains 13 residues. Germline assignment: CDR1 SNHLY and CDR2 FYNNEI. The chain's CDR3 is CASSELWRNTQYF. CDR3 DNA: TGTGCCAGCAGTGAACTGTGGCGAAATACGCAGTATTTT.

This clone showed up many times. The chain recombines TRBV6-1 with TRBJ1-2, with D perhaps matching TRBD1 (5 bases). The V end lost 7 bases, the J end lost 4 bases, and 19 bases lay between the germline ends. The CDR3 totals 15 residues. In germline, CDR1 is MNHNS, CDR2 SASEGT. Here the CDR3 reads CASTTNLERGYGYTF. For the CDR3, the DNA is TGTGCCAGCACTACTAACTTAGAAAGGGGCTATGGCTACACCTTC.

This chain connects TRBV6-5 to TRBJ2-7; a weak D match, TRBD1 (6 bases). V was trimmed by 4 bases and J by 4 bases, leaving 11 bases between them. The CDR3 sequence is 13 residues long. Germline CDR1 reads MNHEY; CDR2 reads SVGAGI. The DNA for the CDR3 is TGTGCCAGCAGTTCCAGGGGAACTTACGAGCAGTACTTC. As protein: CASSSRGTYEQYF.

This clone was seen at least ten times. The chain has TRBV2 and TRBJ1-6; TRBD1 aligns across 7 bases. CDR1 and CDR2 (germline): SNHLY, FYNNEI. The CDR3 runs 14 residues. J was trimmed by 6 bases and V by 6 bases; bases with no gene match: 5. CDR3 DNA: TGTGCCAGCAGACTGGGACAGATTAATTCACCCCTCCACTTT. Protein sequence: CASRLGQINSPLHF.

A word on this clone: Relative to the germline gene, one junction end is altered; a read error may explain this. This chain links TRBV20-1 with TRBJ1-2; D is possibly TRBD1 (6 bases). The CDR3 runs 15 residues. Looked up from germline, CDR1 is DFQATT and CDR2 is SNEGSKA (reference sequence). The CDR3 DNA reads TGCAGTGCTAGAGATCGAGGGGGTTCGGACTATTGCTACACCTTC. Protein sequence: CSARDRGGSDYCYTF.

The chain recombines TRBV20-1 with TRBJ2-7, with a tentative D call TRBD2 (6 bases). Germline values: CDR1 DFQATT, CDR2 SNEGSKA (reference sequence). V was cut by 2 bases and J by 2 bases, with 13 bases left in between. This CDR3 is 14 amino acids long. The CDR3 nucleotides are TGCAGTGCTAGATCCAGGAGGGGAACCTACGAGCAGTACTTC. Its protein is CSARSRRGTYEQYF.

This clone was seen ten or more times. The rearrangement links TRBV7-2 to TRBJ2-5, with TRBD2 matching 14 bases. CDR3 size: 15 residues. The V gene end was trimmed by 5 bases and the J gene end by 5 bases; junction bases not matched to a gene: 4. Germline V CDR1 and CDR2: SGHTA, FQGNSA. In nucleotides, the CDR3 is TGTGCCAGCAGCCCGGGACTAGCGGGAGTGGAGACCCAGTACTTC. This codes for CASSPGLAGVETQYF. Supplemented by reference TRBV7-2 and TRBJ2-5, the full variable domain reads GAGVSQSPSNKVTEKGKDVELRCDPISGHTALYWYRQSLGQGLEFLIYFQGNSAPDKSGLPSDRFSAERTGGSVSTLTIQRTQQEDSAVYLCASSPGLAGVETQYFGPGTRLLVL.

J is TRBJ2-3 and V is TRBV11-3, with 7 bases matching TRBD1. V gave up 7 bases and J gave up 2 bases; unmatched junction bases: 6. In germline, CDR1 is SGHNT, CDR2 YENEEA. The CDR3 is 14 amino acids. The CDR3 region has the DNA TGTGCCAGCACCCAGACAGGGACCACAGATACGCAGTATTTT. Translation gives CASTQTGTTDTQYF.

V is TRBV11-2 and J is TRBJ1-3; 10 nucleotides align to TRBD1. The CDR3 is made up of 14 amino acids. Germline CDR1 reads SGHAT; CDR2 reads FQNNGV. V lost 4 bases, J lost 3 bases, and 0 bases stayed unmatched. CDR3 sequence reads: CASSWDRGGNTIYF. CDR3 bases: TGTGCCAGCAGCTGGGACAGGGGTGGAAACACCATATATTTT.

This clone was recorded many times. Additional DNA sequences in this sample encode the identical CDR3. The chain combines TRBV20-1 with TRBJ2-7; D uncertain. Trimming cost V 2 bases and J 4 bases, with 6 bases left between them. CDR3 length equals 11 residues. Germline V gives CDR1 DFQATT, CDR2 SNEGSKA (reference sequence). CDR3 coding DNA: TGCAGTGCTAGATCCGGATACGAGCAGTACTTC. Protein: CSARSGYEQYF.

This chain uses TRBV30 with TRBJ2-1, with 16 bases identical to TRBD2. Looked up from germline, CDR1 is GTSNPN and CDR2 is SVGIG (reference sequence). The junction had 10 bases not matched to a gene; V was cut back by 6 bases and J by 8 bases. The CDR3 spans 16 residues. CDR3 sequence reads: CACNLVGTSGRDEQFF. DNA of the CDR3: TGTGCCTGTAACCTAGTGGGGACTAGCGGGAGGGATGAGCAGTTCTTC.

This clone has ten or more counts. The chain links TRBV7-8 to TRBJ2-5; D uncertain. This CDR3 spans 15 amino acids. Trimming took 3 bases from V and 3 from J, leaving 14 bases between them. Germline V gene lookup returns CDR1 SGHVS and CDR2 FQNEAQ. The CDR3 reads CASSFPGRPKETQYF. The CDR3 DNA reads TGTGCCAGCAGCTTCCCCGGGCGACCTAAAGAGACCCAGTACTTC. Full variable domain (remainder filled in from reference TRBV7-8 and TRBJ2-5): GAGVSQSPRYKVAKRGQDVALRCDPISGHVSLFWYQQALGQGPEFLTYFQNEAQLDKSGLPSDRFFAERPEGSVSTLKIQRTQQEDSAVYLCASSFPGRPKETQYFGPGTRLLVL.

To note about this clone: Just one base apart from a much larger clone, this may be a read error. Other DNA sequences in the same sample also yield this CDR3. The CDR3 is CASSPGTGDIQYF. The CDR3 DNA reads as TGTGCCAGCAGCCCGGGGACAGGGGACATTCAGTACTTC. This chain joins TRBV7-7 and TRBJ2-4, with 10 bases identical to TRBD1. Germline V gene lookup returns CDR1 SSHAT and CDR2 FNYEAQ (reference sequence). V was pared by 5 bases and J by 8 bases, with 3 bases of the junction left unmatched. The CDR3 has 13 residues.

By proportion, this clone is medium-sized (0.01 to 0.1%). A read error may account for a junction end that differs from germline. The CDR3 coding sequence is TGTGCTTGGAGTATGGAGGGGTCCCAGCCCCAGCATTTT. Amino acid sequence: CAWSMEGSQPQHF. The chain is built from TRBV30 and TRBJ1-5, with D maybe TRBD1 (5 bases). Germline CDR1 is GTSNPN and CDR2 is SVGIG (reference sequence). The CDR3 spans 13 residues.